The present entry profiles one T cell receptor beta chain with its context. This clone was seen once. This receptor's antigen is unknown. Qualities for individual bases were not recorded, and no much larger clone is one base off. This record comes from a study of long-term antiretroviral therapy in people with HIV (dated by TCRdb to 2021 to 2024). Notes on the research overall: The earliest samples were collected roughly a decade before the 2015 WHO recommendation for immediate ART, at a time when ART was usually postponed until CD4 counts fell. About 35% of the 30 participants with HIV were female. Whether ART initiation and durable HIV suppression were associated with changes in peripheral blood TRB repertoire composition and diversity was tested in a retrospective serial study. From some 30 adults with confirmed HIV infection, the cohort provided roughly 200 cryopreserved PBMC samples, gathered serially across a mean of around six years (range 1-12). Test extractions of a monoclonal T-cell line alongside some 35 polyclonal samples showed no cross-contamination during QIAcube processing.

The immunoSEQ hsTCRB v3.0 assay was used at survey level resolution to sequence the TRB variable region. A depth of about 40,000-50,000 T-cell genomes per sample was targeted for TRB sequencing. Pooled TRB libraries were sequenced on an Illumina MiSeq with a v3 150-cycle kit. Regarding the original processing steps: Repertoire analysis ran in R within a reproducible Nextflow workflow covering QC, data transformation and analysis. LymphoSeq2, an R package for exploring AIRR-Seq data, was used to implement custom analyses. A few samples that yielded fewer than 5000 total TRB sequences were excluded, so that about 200 HIV repertoires were analyzed. Among the roughly 190 retained HIV repertoires, about 59 were collected before ART initiation and 120 to 140 were collected after ART initiation. Each repertoire was downsampled to 5000 TRB nucleotide sequences, and summary statistics were averaged across 100 downsampling iterations. Only TRB sequences with CDR3 regions of at least seven amino acids were retained for analysis. A Shannon entropy-derived clonality score and the Gini coefficient were used to measure diversity. In the repertoire networks, any two of the top 5000 CDR3 amino acid sequences were linked whenever the two sequences differed by an edit distance of one. For TRB CDR3 amino acid sequences, GLIPH2 was used to predict antigen specificity groups and MHC restriction. Known CMV, EBV, HIV or tissue antigen associations were flagged by matching CDR3 amino acid sequences against VDJdb and McPAS-TCR. Pre-ART, post-ART and control groups were compared with Wilcoxon signed-rank tests and Holm-Bonferroni correction. In its TCRdb copy, this immuneACCESS table keeps in-frame sequences only and misses some clones. Where compared with another copy, unresolved V genes explain less than half of these, and the others have no known cause. The V and J calls and clone size are taken from that table; D and trimming were inferred from the DNA. The sample table records 20,000 to 25,000 clones; 81% of these occur just once. In total, the top ten clones hold about 7.7% of the sample.

Participants were included only if at least one PBMC sample before ART initiation and at least two post-ART samples were available. All participants with HIV were treated in the United States of America. Before DNA extraction, cryopreserved samples of about 0.9-10 million PBMC were thawed and then washed. At the time of the earliest PBMC sample, participants with HIV were aged between roughly 23 and 60 years. PBMC samples from each participant spanned 1-4 timepoints before ART initiation and 2-8 timepoints after ART initiation, with a median of 7 samples. Serial HIV viral load, CD4+ T-cell count, ART history and demographic data were obtained for every participant. Genomic DNA was extracted from unsorted PBMC with a Qiagen kit on a QIAcube, with processing performed in batches of 12 samples. CDR1 and CDR2 (SGHDT, YYEEEE) derive from the germline V gene. The germline ends are 9 bases apart after V is trimmed by 5 bases and J by 0 bases. The CDR3 contains 13 residues, cysteine and phenylalanine counted. The only DNA kept is the CDR3, 39 bases in frame from the first base.

General study outcomes and caveats: Because pre-ART samples had limited cell numbers, unsorted PBMC were profiled rather than sorted CD4+ and CD8+ T cells. Expanded TRB clones identified before ART initiation dominated the repertoire across all time points, though the dominance fluctuated and decreased in many PLHIV after ART. CDR3 length ranges in HIV repertoires were narrower than in controls, and network structure suggested an antigen-experienced repertoire with only a slight naive shift after ART. No data were available on ART adherence, viral resistance or therapy changes, limiting inferences about post-ART repertoire changes. Limited PBMC availability meant only the TCR beta chain was sequenced, without alpha chain pairing. The samples span the years 2004 to 2017, and the ART regimens used may be less effective than current regimens. A significant increase in TRB diversity was found to be associated with ART initiation, although TRB diversity was observed to remain significantly below that of transplant donor controls even after long-term ART.

The TCR originated in a man aged 30 to 39 with HIV. This receptor chain uses TRBV5-6 and TRBJ2-7; no D gene call is confident. Source: unsorted PBMCs, taken 1.5 years after starting antiretroviral therapy. The bases are TGTGCCAGCAGTCCAGACACCTCCTACGAGCAGTACTTC. Translated, this is CASSPDTSYEQYF.